This T cell receptor (beta chain) emerged from a study of graft-versus-host responses after intestinal transplantation. Turning to the study itself: Following induction with anti-thymocyte globulin, all recipients were given tacrolimus and steroids for 2 to 4 years. Overall study results and limits: Peak GvH clone levels in circulation were associated with early post-transplant HvG declines. Marrow from the recipient contained GvH clones, some of which had appeared first in ileum or blood. Those patients showing graft-donor T cell macrochimerism displayed high graft-versus-host to host-versus-graft clonal ratios in allografts.

CDR3 length equals 13 residues. Germline CDR1 is SGHNT and CDR2 is YYREEE (reference sequence). V gave up 3 bases and J gave up 9 bases; unmatched junction bases: 5. To note about this clone: What it binds is not known.

Clones were read by immunoSEQ multiplex PCR, and TCRdb kept only the in-frame ones, dropping some. The profile covers about 46,000 clones, with 80% to 95% appearing a single time and over 4.5% taken by the ten largest. The genes are TRBV5-4 and TRBJ1-4; 7 positions agree with TRBD1. The sample here was PBMCs, taken approximately 740 days after a first intestinal transplant, on the day of a second. This receptor was identified in a human patient who received an intestinal transplant, so some T cells may come from the graft donor. The chain's CDR3 is CASSSGTEKKLFF. The CDR3, as DNA: TGTGCCAGCAGCTCCGGGACAGAGAAAAAACTGTTTTTT.